Below are 22 T cell receptor beta chains sequenced from a single sample in a study of PD-L1 blockade in urothelial cancer. Clones were read by immunoSEQ multiplex PCR, and TCRdb kept only the in-frame ones, dropping some. Counted here are 60,000 to 75,000 clones, 84% occurring once; the ten biggest clones make up approximately 9.2%. Time point specified: pretreatment peripheral blood. The sample in question was PBMCs, obtained around atezolizumab (anti-PD-L1) treatment. These receptors were taken from a woman between 65 and 79 years old with urothelial cancer.

This clone was counted at least ten times. CDR3: CAMGVGQGEYEQYF. The CDR3, as DNA: TGTGCCATGGGTGTGGGACAGGGTGAATACGAGCAGTACTTC. V and J are TRBV19 and TRBJ2-7, with 9 positions matching TRBD1. The CDR3 contains 14 residues. Germline values: CDR1 LNHDA, CDR2 SQIVND (reference sequence). The V segment lost 10 bases and the J segment 4 bases; nucleotides outside the gene matches: 11.

The chain employs TRBV28 and TRBJ1-2; 7 bases line up with TRBD1. The CDR3 has 13 residues. Germline loops: CDR1 MDHEN, CDR2 SYDVKM. Trimming removed 6 bases from V and 8 bases from J; junction bases left unmatched: 9. The CDR3 is CASRPTTGTGYTF. Here the CDR3 DNA reads TGTGCCAGCAGACCTACGACAGGGACGGGCTACACCTTC.

This clone occurred once. This chain connects TRBV5-1 to TRBJ2-1; TRBD2 aligns across 11 bases. V lost 0 bases and J lost 1; bases outside the gene matches: 15. The CDR3 consists of 21 residues. Germline lookup yields CDR1 SGHRS and CDR2 YFSETQ. CDR3 nucleotide sequence: TGCGCCAGCAGCTTGGAAAGGGGTGTTAGCGGGGGGGGTAGGTCCTACAATGAGCAGTTCTTC. The encoded protein is CASSLERGVSGGGRSYNEQFF.

The rearrangement joins TRBV5-1 to TRBJ1-2, with 8 bases aligning to TRBD1. The CDR3 contains 14 residues. CDR1 is SGHRS, CDR2 YFSETQ, per germline. J lost 4 bases, V lost 4 bases, and 6 bases had no gene match. CDR3 in amino acids: CASSPGQGGYGYTF. CDR3 in DNA: TGCGCCAGCAGCCCCGGACAGGGAGGCTATGGCTACACCTTC.

V is TRBV6-6 and J is TRBJ1-5; no reliable D call. The CDR3 is 14 amino acids. Trimming took 6 bases from V and 3 from J, leaving 12 bases between them. The germline V gene has CDR1 MNHNY and CDR2 SVGAGI (reference sequence). Written as DNA, the CDR3 is TGTGCCAGCAGGCCTGGTCTAAACAATCAGCCCCAGCATTTT. It encodes CASRPGLNNQPQHF.

The V call is TRBV5-1, the J call TRBJ2-5; the match to TRBD2 covers 10 bases. This CDR3 has 16 residues. V lost 1 base, J lost 1 base, and 4 bases stayed unmatched. The germline CDR1 and CDR2 sequences are SGHRS and YFSETQ. In nucleotides, the CDR3 is TGCGCCAGCAGCTTGATGTCTAGCGGGGGCCAAGAGACCCAGTACTTC. Encoded protein: CASSLMSSGGQETQYF.

This chain joins TRBV11-2 and TRBJ2-7; 8 bases map to TRBD1. Germline V gene sequence: CDR1 SGHAT, CDR2 FQNNGV. V shed 4 bases, J shed 1 base, and the junction held 3 bases outside the gene matches. The CDR3 runs to 14 residues. The CDR3 loop is CASSSDRVSYEQYF. The CDR3 nucleotides read TGTGCCAGCAGCTCGGACAGGGTTTCCTACGAGCAGTACTTC. Complete variable domain (other parts from reference TRBV11-2 and TRBJ2-7): EAGVAQSPRYKIIEKRQSVAFWCNPISGHATLYWYQQILGQGPKLLIQFQNNGVVDDSQLPKDRFSAERLKGVDSTLKIQPAKLEDSAVYLCASSSDRVSYEQYFGPGTRLTVT.

V and J are TRBV7-7 and TRBJ2-5; 8 bases are shared with TRBD2. This CDR3 comprises 15 residues. In germline, CDR1 is SSHAT, CDR2 FNYEAQ (reference sequence). J lost 3 bases, V lost 1 base, and 4 bases had no gene match. This chain's CDR3 is CASSLGGLVKETQYF. The DNA for the CDR3 is TGTGCCAGCAGCTTAGGGGGACTAGTAAAAGAGACCCAGTACTTC.

The chain links TRBV28 to TRBJ2-1, with D unclear. Germline V CDR1 and CDR2: MDHEN, SYDVKM. Deletions cut 6 bases from V and 5 bases from J, with 11 bases between. This CDR3 spans 13 amino acids. CDR3 sequence reads: CASREQGDNEQFF. The CDR3 DNA follows: TGTGCCAGCAGGGAGCAAGGTGACAATGAGCAGTTCTTC.

CDR3 region: CASSERGRDYEQYF. The CDR3 region has the DNA TGCGCCAGCAGTGAGAGGGGCAGAGACTACGAGCAGTACTTC. V usage is TRBV10-1 and J usage is TRBJ2-7; possible D gene TRBD1, 5 bases. Germline CDR1 is WNHNN and CDR2 is SYGVQD (reference sequence). This CDR3 is 14 amino acids long. Deletions cut 2 bases from V and 3 bases from J, with 11 bases between.

This clone was detected a few times. The V and J genes are TRBV7-2 and TRBJ2-7, with 12 bases identical to TRBD2. The CDR3 contains 14 residues. The trim removed 6 bases at V and 3 bases at J, leaving 3 bases unmatched. The V gene's germline CDR1 is SGHTA and CDR2 FQGNSA. The CDR3 region is CASSSSGGVYEQYF. The CDR3 DNA follows: TGTGCCAGCAGTTCTAGCGGGGGGGTCTACGAGCAGTACTTC. Complete variable domain (other parts from reference TRBV7-2 and TRBJ2-7): GAGVSQSPSNKVTEKGKDVELRCDPISGHTALYWYRQSLGQGLEFLIYFQGNSAPDKSGLPSDRFSAERTGGSVSTLTIQRTQQEDSAVYLCASSSSGGVYEQYFGPGTRLTVT.

This chain joins TRBV4-2 and TRBJ2-3, with 10 bases aligning to TRBD2. Trimming removed 0 bases from V and 0 bases from J; junction bases left unmatched: 12. CDR1 is LGHNA, CDR2 YNFKEQ, per germline. The length of the CDR3 is 20 residues. The CDR3 region has the DNA TGTGCCAGCAGCCAAGATTGGGTTAGCGGGGGGACCTATAGCACAGATACGCAGTATTTT. Protein: CASSQDWVSGGTYSTDTQYF.

The chain couples TRBV5-1 to TRBJ2-5; 13 bases agree with TRBD2. This CDR3 spans 18 amino acids. Looked up from germline, CDR1 is SGHRS and CDR2 is YFSETQ. V gave up 4 bases and J gave up 5 bases; unmatched junction bases: 14. The CDR3 here is CASSGGTSGAGSLETQYF. CDR3 nucleotide sequence: TGCGCCAGCAGCGGGGGGACTAGCGGGGCGGGGTCTCTCGAGACCCAGTACTTC. Filled out from reference TRBV5-1 and TRBJ2-5, the complete variable domain reads KAGVTQTPRYLIKTRGQQVTLSCSPISGHRSVSWYQQTPGQGLQFLFEYFSETQRNKGNFPGRFSGRQFSNSRSEMNVSTLELGDSALYLCASSGGTSGAGSLETQYFGPGTRLLVL.

The gene calls are TRBV28 and TRBJ2-7; D perhaps matches TRBD2 (5 bases). The CDR3 length is 13 residues. Germline V lookup: CDR1 MDHEN, CDR2 SYDVKM. The germline V and J ends were trimmed by 3 bases and 5 bases, with 11 bases remaining between them. The CDR3 spells CASSFSHGNEQYF. CDR3 nucleotides: TGTGCCAGCAGTTTTAGCCACGGGAACGAGCAGTACTTC.

V is TRBV2 and J is TRBJ2-2, with D tentatively TRBD2 (7 bases). Per germline, CDR1 SNHLY and CDR2 FYNNEI. V was clipped by 7 bases and J by 7 bases, with 13 bases between them. This CDR3 comprises 13 residues. The DNA of the CDR3 is TGTGCCAGCAAGTCAAGGGGGGGCGGGGAGCTGTTTTTT. Translated: CASKSRGGGELFF. Based on the CDR3 plus reference TRBV2 and TRBJ2-2, the full variable domain is EPEVTQTPSHQVTQMGQEVILRCVPISNHLYFYWYRQILGQKVEFLVSFYNNEISEKSEIFDDQFSVERPDGSNFTLKIRSTKLEDSAMYFCASKSRGGGELFFGEGSRLTVL.

The chain couples TRBV19 to TRBJ2-3; 8 nucleotides match TRBD2. This CDR3 has 18 amino acids. The germline V gene has CDR1 LNHDA and CDR2 SQIVND (reference sequence). Trimming took 3 bases from V and 2 from J; bases not matched to a gene: 13. In DNA, the CDR3 is TGTGCCAGTAGTATGGGTCTAGCGGGCGGGGTAAACACAGATACGCAGTATTTT. This sequence encodes CASSMGLAGGVNTDTQYF.

The chain is built from TRBV7-9 and TRBJ2-3, with 12 bases that match TRBD2. Germline CDR1 and CDR2: SEHNR and FQNEAQ (reference sequence). V dropped 6 bases and J dropped 0; count of bases not matched to a gene: 13. The CDR3 runs 19 residues. The CDR3: CASRRGLAGLSWSTDTQYF. The CDR3 coding sequence is TGTGCCAGCAGAAGGGGACTAGCGGGTCTCTCGTGGAGCACAGATACGCAGTATTTT.

The chain has TRBV10-2 and TRBJ2-2, with TRBD2 matching over 7 bases. The CDR3 consists of 14 residues. CDR1 is WSHSY and CDR2 is SAAADI in the germline V gene. V lost 6 bases and J lost 4; bases outside the gene matches: 5. The CDR3 sequence is CASRASGGTGELFF. DNA for the CDR3: TGCGCCAGCAGAGCTAGCGGCGGCACCGGGGAGCTGTTTTTT.

The gene calls are TRBV18 and TRBJ2-1; TRBD1 matches 7 bases. The junction had 6 bases not matched to a gene; V was cut back by 2 bases and J by 5 bases. Germline V lookup: CDR1 KGHSH, CDR2 LQKENI. The CDR3 sequence is 15 residues long. CDR3 sequence reads: CASSPIGGSDNEQFF. The CDR3 coding sequence is TGTGCCAGCTCACCAATAGGGGGCAGCGACAATGAGCAGTTCTTC.

The J gene is TRBJ2-7, the V gene TRBV7-8, with TRBD2 as a possible D gene (6 bases). Germline CDR1 reads SGHVS; CDR2 reads FQNEAQ. CDR3 length: 15 residues. V lost 6 bases and J lost 6, with 21 bases in between. The CDR3 loop reads CASRPQGGIDSEQYF. The DNA for the CDR3 is TGTGCCAGCAGGCCCCAAGGCGGGATCGACTCCGAGCAGTACTTC.

CDR3 sequence reads: CASSPSPLHF. DNA for the CDR3: TGTGCCAGCAGCCCCTCGCCCCTCCACTTT. The V gene is TRBV2, the J gene TRBJ1-6; D call uncertain. Germline V gene data show CDR1 as SNHLY and CDR2 as FYNNEI. V was pared by 6 bases and J by 13 bases, with 7 bases between. The CDR3 covers 10 residues.

This chain joins TRBV7-2 and TRBJ2-7; 7 bases line up with TRBD1. CDR3 size: 15 residues. V lost 1 base to trimming and J lost 2 bases; unmatched junction nucleotides: 5. CDR1 and CDR2 from the germline V gene are SGHTA and FQGNSA. The CDR3 sequence: CASSLGGDSAYEQYF. CDR3 DNA: TGTGCCAGCAGCTTAGGAGGGGACAGCGCCTACGAGCAGTACTTC.